These 31 T cell receptor beta chains came from one sample sequenced in a study of blood T cell repertoires in COVID-19. The assay was immunoSEQ multiplex PCR, and TCRdb's table has in-frame clones only and misses some. The top ten hold about 7% of the sample, which has 150,000 to 200,000 clones, 89% seen once. Input material: peripheral blood. These receptors were obtained from a man between 35 and 55 years old with acute or convalescent COVID-19.

V is TRBV2 and J is TRBJ1-5; 10 positions agree with TRBD1. V was pared by 3 bases and J by 6 bases, with 2 bases of the junction left unmatched. This CDR3 comprises 14 residues. Germline V gene lookup returns CDR1 SNHLY and CDR2 FYNNEI. The CDR3 is CASSEGQGFQPQHF. Written as DNA, the CDR3 is TGTGCCAGCAGTGAGGGACAGGGGTTTCAGCCCCAGCATTTT. Full variable domain (remainder filled in from reference TRBV2 and TRBJ1-5): EPEVTQTPSHQVTQMGQEVILRCVPISNHLYFYWYRQILGQKVEFLVSFYNNEISEKSEIFDDQFSVERPDGSNFTLKIRSTKLEDSAMYFCASSEGQGFQPQHFGDGTRLSIL.

V is TRBV29-1 and J is TRBJ2-5; D uncertain. The CDR3 is made up of 12 amino acids. Germline loops: CDR1 SQVTM, CDR2 ANQGSEA. V lost 4 bases and J lost 0, with 6 bases in between. The CDR3 DNA is TGCAGCGTTGTCGTGTACCAAGAGACCCAGTACTTC. Its translation is CSVVVYQETQYF.

V usage is TRBV2 and J usage is TRBJ2-7, with 7 nucleotides matching TRBD1. The CDR3 loop spans 11 amino acids. CDR1 and CDR2 from the germline V gene are SNHLY and FYNNEI. J lost 4 bases, V lost 8 bases, and 2 bases had no gene match. This chain's CDR3 is CASGGQYEQYF. In nucleotides, the CDR3 is TGTGCCAGCGGGGGACAGTACGAGCAGTACTTC.

This clone was recorded a few times. J is TRBJ2-7 and V is TRBV30; D perhaps matches TRBD2 (5 bases). The ends were cut back, 3 bases at V and 3 bases at J, with 9 bases in the middle. Per the germline V gene, CDR1 is GTSNPN and CDR2 is SVGIG (reference sequence). The CDR3 totals 12 residues. The CDR3, as DNA: TGTGCCTGGAGGGGGAGAAACTACGAGCAGTACTTC. Protein product: CAWRGRNYEQYF.

The rearrangement links TRBV7-9 to TRBJ2-7; D is ambiguous. The CDR3 is made up of 15 amino acids. CDR1 and CDR2 (germline): SEHNR, FQNEAQ (reference sequence). Trimming took 5 bases from V and 3 from J, leaving 17 bases between them. CDR3 nucleotide sequence: TGTGCCAGCAGCCGCATACAGAAGGCCCGCTACGAGCAGTACTTC. It specifies CASSRIQKARYEQYF.

This chain uses TRBV5-1 with TRBJ2-7; 11 nucleotides match TRBD1. CDR1 and CDR2 (germline): SGHRS, YFSETQ. There are 15 residues in the CDR3. J was trimmed by 5 bases and V by 3 bases; bases with no gene match: 7. The CDR3 DNA sequence: TGCGCCAGCAGCTCCCGGACAGGGGGCTGGGACGAGCAGTACTTC. It encodes CASSSRTGGWDEQYF.

The CDR3, as DNA: TGTGCCAGTAGTAAGGGACTTCCAAATTTCGCGAACACCGGGGAGCTGTTTTTT. Amino acids: CASSKGLPNFANTGELFF. The chain links TRBV19 to TRBJ2-2; a possible D gene is TRBD2 (6 bases). CDR1 is LNHDA, CDR2 SQIVND, per germline (reference sequence). The ends were cut back, 4 bases at V and 0 bases at J, with 18 bases in the middle. The CDR3 loop spans 18 amino acids. The whole variable domain, remainder taken from reference TRBV19 and TRBJ2-2, is DGGITQSPKYLFRKEGQNVTLSCEQNLNHDAMYWYRQDPGQGLRLIYYSQIVNDFQKGDIAEGYSVSREKKESFPLTVTSAQKNPTAFYLCASSKGLPNFANTGELFFGEGSRLTVL.

The V gene is TRBV19, the J gene TRBJ2-2, with TRBD2 matching over 12 bases. Germline V gives CDR1 LNHDA, CDR2 SQIVND (reference sequence). The junction had 10 bases not matched to a gene; V was cut back by 4 bases and J by 1 base. The length of the CDR3 is 19 residues. CDR3 DNA sequence: TGTGCCAGTAGTACCCGACTAGCGGGGGCCGGGTGGAACACCGGGGAGCTGTTTTTT. Protein product: CASSTRLAGAGWNTGELFF.

The gene calls are TRBV29-1 and TRBJ2-1; TRBD1 might be the D (5 bases). V gave up 5 bases and J gave up 4 bases, with 9 bases separating them. Germline CDR1 SQVTM, CDR2 ANQGSEA. This CDR3 is built from 12 residues. The CDR3 here is CSVLRGYNEQFF. CDR3 coding DNA: TGCAGCGTTTTAAGGGGATACAATGAGCAGTTCTTC.

The rearrangement uses TRBV5-4 and TRBJ2-3; 7 nucleotides match TRBD2. Germline V gene data show CDR1 as SGHNT and CDR2 as YYREEE (reference sequence). The CDR3 loop spans 15 amino acids. Trimming took 3 bases from V and 1 from J; bases not matched to a gene: 5. CDR3 amino acids: CASSSGGSGTDTQYF. The CDR3, as DNA: TGTGCCAGCAGCTCCGGGGGGAGCGGCACAGATACGCAGTATTTT. Full variable domain (outside the CDR3, taken from reference TRBV5-4 and TRBJ2-3): ETGVTQSPTHLIKTRGQQVTLRCSSQSGHNTVSWYQQALGQGPQFIFQYYREEENGRGNFPPRFSGLQFPNYSSELNVNALELDDSALYLCASSSGGSGTDTQYFGPGTRLTVL.

This chain links TRBV7-8 with TRBJ1-5, with a tentative D call TRBD1 (6 bases). The CDR3 extends over 18 amino acids. CDR1 and CDR2 from the germline V gene are SGHVS and FQNEAQ. The V end lost 2 bases, the J end lost 1 base, and 18 bases lay between the germline ends. The CDR3 DNA sequence: TGTGCCAGCAGCTTAAGGGCAGGGGATATGGTAAGCAATCAGCCCCAGCATTTT. It translates to CASSLRAGDMVSNQPQHF.

The chain is built from TRBV19 and TRBJ2-3, with 7 bases lining up with TRBD2. Unmatched junction bases numbered 7, after V lost 10 bases and J lost 0 bases. Germline CDR1 reads LNHDA; CDR2 reads SQIVND (reference sequence). The CDR3 spans 14 residues. The CDR3 sequence is CATDLGGSTDTQYF. CDR3 DNA: TGTGCCACTGACTTGGGGGGGAGCACAGATACGCAGTATTTT.

The V and J genes are TRBV6-5 and TRBJ1-3, with TRBD1 matching over 7 bases. With 8 bases clipped from V and 4 bases from J, the junction kept 5 bases outside the gene matches. CDR3 length: 13 residues. In germline, CDR1 is MNHEY, CDR2 SVGAGI. CDR3 DNA sequence: TGTGCCAGCCTGCAGGGGGTAGGAAACACCATATATTTT. It translates to CASLQGVGNTIYF.

The gene calls are TRBV19 and TRBJ2-1, with D maybe TRBD2 (6 bases). Trimming stripped 3 bases from V and 4 bases from J, with 13 bases between. The CDR3 runs 15 residues. Looked up from germline, CDR1 is LNHDA and CDR2 is SQIVND (reference sequence). CDR3 coding DNA: TGTGCCAGTAGTATGTTTAGCGGCTCTTACAATGAGCAGTTCTTC. Residues: CASSMFSGSYNEQFF.

The chain carries TRBV10-3 and TRBJ2-7; D is undetermined. The CDR3 runs 14 residues. CDR1 and CDR2 (germline): ENHRY, SYGVKD. Deletions cut 0 bases from V and 5 bases from J, with 11 bases between. The CDR3 region has the DNA TGTGCCATCAGTGAGTCAGCAGCGCTAGACGAGCAGTACTTC. Encoded protein: CAISESAALDEQYF.

V usage is TRBV5-6 and J usage is TRBJ2-2, with D hard to call. V was trimmed by 3 bases and J by 6 bases, leaving 12 bases between them. This CDR3 comprises 14 residues. Germline loops: CDR1 SGHDT, CDR2 YYEEEE. CDR3 coding DNA: TGTGCCAGCAGCTCCGAGATGGTTCCCGGGGAGCTGTTTTTT. It encodes CASSSEMVPGELFF.

CDR3 nucleotide sequence: TGTGCCAGCAGCTCGGGGATCTTACAGTACTTC. Translation gives CASSSGILQYF. The chain carries TRBV12-3 or TRBV12-4 and TRBJ2-7; possibly TRBD2 for D (5 bases). Between the trimmed V and J ends, which lost 6 bases and 10 bases, there was a span of 13 bases. The CDR3 sequence is 11 residues long.

V usage is TRBV5-4 and J usage is TRBJ2-7; unclear D gene. The CDR3 consists of 13 residues. Germline CDR1 SGHNT, CDR2 YYREEE (reference sequence). The ends were cut back, 0 bases at V and 6 bases at J, with 10 bases in the middle. CDR3 residues: CASSLASSLEQYF. The CDR3 DNA follows: TGTGCCAGCAGCTTGGCCTCTAGTCTCGAGCAGTACTTC.

The V call is TRBV5-1, the J call TRBJ1-2, with a tentative D call TRBD1 (5 bases). V was cut by 0 bases and J by 7 bases, with 13 bases left in between. Looked up from germline, CDR1 is SGHRS and CDR2 is YFSETQ. The CDR3 is 14 amino acids. In DNA, the CDR3 is TGCGCCAGCAGCTTGGGACCGGGGGTCTCTGGCTACACCTTC. It encodes CASSLGPGVSGYTF. Full variable domain (rest looked up from reference TRBV5-1 and TRBJ1-2): KAGVTQTPRYLIKTRGQQVTLSCSPISGHRSVSWYQQTPGQGLQFLFEYFSETQRNKGNFPGRFSGRQFSNSRSEMNVSTLELGDSALYLCASSLGPGVSGYTFGSGTRLTVV.

The chain joins TRBV7-9 to TRBJ2-7; weak D call: TRBD1 (6 bases). With 5 bases removed from V and 0 bases from J, the gap between germline ends came to 14 bases. This CDR3 is built from 15 residues. Germline loops: CDR1 SEHNR, CDR2 FQNEAQ (reference sequence). The CDR3 is CASSQRDTSSYEQYF. The CDR3 nucleotides read TGTGCCAGCAGCCAGAGGGACACGAGCTCCTACGAGCAGTACTTC.

This clone was counted between two and nine times. The V call is TRBV19, the J call TRBJ1-6; D is unresolved. The CDR3 has 19 amino acids. Trimming shortened V by 6 bases and J by 2 bases, and 23 bases separated the two germline ends. Germline V gives CDR1 LNHDA, CDR2 SQIVND (reference sequence). This chain's CDR3 is CASRSGSRRGGTYNSPLHF. CDR3 DNA: TGTGCCAGTAGGAGCGGGTCCCGTCGCGGCGGCACCTATAATTCACCCCTCCACTTT.

The gene calls are TRBV19 and TRBJ2-7; the match to TRBD1 covers 7 bases. Trimming took 3 bases from V and 0 from J; bases not matched to a gene: 11. CDR1 is LNHDA and CDR2 is SQIVND in the germline V gene (reference sequence). The CDR3 consists of 17 residues. The chain's CDR3 is CASSMSPWDRSSYEQYF. CDR3 nucleotides: TGTGCCAGTAGTATGTCGCCTTGGGACAGAAGCTCCTACGAGCAGTACTTC.

The J gene is TRBJ2-1, the V gene TRBV5-4; 7 bases fit TRBD1. V lost 4 bases and J lost 4; bases outside the gene matches: 5. Germline V gene data show CDR1 as SGHNT and CDR2 as YYREEE (reference sequence). This CDR3 has 14 residues. CDR3 amino acids: CASSVRQGYNEQFF. Here the CDR3 DNA reads TGTGCCAGCAGCGTACGACAGGGATACAATGAGCAGTTCTTC.

The chain links TRBV12-3 or TRBV12-4 to TRBJ2-3; D is unclear. CDR3 length: 12 residues. The V end lost 0 bases, the J end lost 8 bases, and 6 bases lay between the germline ends. Here the CDR3 DNA reads TGTGCCAGCAGTTTAGCTCTAGGTACGCAGTATTTT. Its protein is CASSLALGTQYF.

V and J are TRBV28 and TRBJ2-5, with 15 nucleotides matching TRBD2. In germline, CDR1 is MDHEN, CDR2 SYDVKM. The V and J ends lost 4 bases and 1 base, in that order; junction bases with no gene match: 7. The CDR3 covers 18 residues. The CDR3 loop reads CASSSPGTSGGIQETQYF. The CDR3 DNA reads TGTGCCAGCAGTTCCCCCGGGACTAGCGGGGGGATCCAAGAGACCCAGTACTTC. Variable domain in full (rest from reference TRBV28 and TRBJ2-5): DVKVTQSSRYLVKRTGEKVFLECVQDMDHENMFWYRQDPGLGLRLIYFSYDVKMKEKGDIPEGYSVSREKKERFSLILESASTNQTSMYLCASSSPGTSGGIQETQYFGPGTRLLVL.

The chain has TRBV28 and TRBJ1-2; no definite D call. Germline CDR1 reads MDHEN; CDR2 reads SYDVKM. This CDR3 comprises 15 residues. The V end was cut by 3 bases, the J end by 4 bases, with 15 bases between. The CDR3 DNA reads TGTGCCAGCAGTTTTGGGGTGGTAGGACTCTATGGCTACACCTTC. This gives the protein CASSFGVVGLYGYTF.

This chain links TRBV21-1 with TRBJ2-1; the D call of TRBD2 is as the table states it, not checked on the DNA. TRBV21-1 is noted as a pseudogene. This CDR3 is built from 16 residues. For the CDR3, the DNA is TGTGCCAGCAGCCCATTAAGAGGGCGGGGTGACAATGAGCAGTTCTTC. It yields the protein CASSPLRGRGDNEQFF.

This clone was found once. The J gene is TRBJ2-7, the V gene TRBV19, with D perhaps TRBD2 (6 bases). CDR3 length equals 17 residues. V dropped 4 bases and J dropped 6 bases, with 25 bases sitting between them. Germline V CDR1 and CDR2: LNHDA, SQIVND (reference sequence). CDR3 sequence reads: CASSTPHPLAGTSEQYF. CDR3 coding DNA: TGTGCCAGTAGTACGCCGCACCCTCTAGCTGGGACTTCCGAGCAGTACTTC.

In nucleotides, the CDR3 is TGTGCCAGCAGCGTCGGGACAGGGGTCGGAAACACCATATATTTT. This codes for CASSVGTGVGNTIYF. The V gene is TRBV2, the J gene TRBJ1-3; TRBD1 agrees at 10 bases. J was trimmed by 4 bases and V by 6 bases; bases with no gene match: 6. The germline V gene has CDR1 SNHLY and CDR2 FYNNEI. This CDR3 has 15 amino acids.

The chain couples TRBV5-4 to TRBJ1-4; 9 positions agree with TRBD1. This CDR3 is built from 15 residues. Trimming took 4 bases from V and 8 from J; bases not matched to a gene: 9. Germline V gene lookup returns CDR1 SGHNT and CDR2 YYREEE (reference sequence). CDR3 protein: CASSNPTGGEEKLFF. CDR3 nucleotides: TGTGCCAGCAGCAACCCGACAGGGGGGGAGGAAAAACTGTTTTTT. Looking up the rest from reference TRBV5-4 and TRBJ1-4 gives the full variable domain: ETGVTQSPTHLIKTRGQQVTLRCSSQSGHNTVSWYQQALGQGPQFIFQYYREEENGRGNFPPRFSGLQFPNYSSELNVNALELDDSALYLCASSNPTGGEEKLFFGSGTQLSVL.

This clone came up once. The V gene is TRBV5-3, the J gene TRBJ1-6, with D unclear. TRBV5-3 is sorted into the ORF group, with uncertain function. CDR3 length: 16 residues. V lost 1 base, J lost 1 base, and 9 bases lay in between. The CDR3 DNA sequence: TGTGCCAGAAGCTTGACTTGGAGTTCCTATAATTCACCCCTCCACTTT. It is translated as CARSLTWSSYNSPLHF.